Below, one T cell receptor (beta chain) is given with its context. The target antigen is unknown. TCRdb redid the calling of the reads with MiXCR, one entry per CDR3 protein. The sample shows 110,000 to 150,000 distinct CDR3 sequences, over 25% of them seen only once. This entry is derived from a study of T cell repertoires in cytomegalovirus infection. CDR3 length equals 15 residues. V was trimmed by 3 bases and J by 2 bases, leaving 13 bases between them. Germline V lookup: CDR1 LNHDA, CDR2 SQIVND (reference sequence). General study results and limits: HLA-C-restricted, CMV-specific TCR beta clonotypes were dominant ex vivo.

The receptor was derived from a human donor in good health (CMV status not recorded). Some clones in this sample may be carry-over from other donors' samples. Sequences were derived from CD8+ T cells from cultured PBMCs, sampled from culture after CMV antigen stimulation. J is TRBJ1-1 and V is TRBV19; D is unresolved. The CDR3 loop is CASSMTRTINTEAFF. The CDR3 DNA reads TGTGCCAGTAGTATGACGCGGACTATTAACACTGAAGCTTTCTTT.